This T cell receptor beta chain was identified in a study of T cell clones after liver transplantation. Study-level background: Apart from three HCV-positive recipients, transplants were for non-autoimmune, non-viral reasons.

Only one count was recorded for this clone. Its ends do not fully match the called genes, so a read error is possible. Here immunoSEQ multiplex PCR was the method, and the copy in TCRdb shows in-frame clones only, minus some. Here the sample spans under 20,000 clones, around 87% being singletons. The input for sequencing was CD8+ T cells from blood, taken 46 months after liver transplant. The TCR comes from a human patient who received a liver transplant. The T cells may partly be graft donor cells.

The CDR3 nucleotides read TGCGCCAGCAGTCAAGGGGTCGAGCAGTACTTC. It yields the protein CASSQGVEQYF. The rearrangement joins TRBV4-3 to TRBJ2-7; tentatively, D is TRBD1 (5 bases). Germline values: CDR1 LGHNA, CDR2 YSLEER. The CDR3 totals 11 residues.